A single sample is the source of the 21 T cell receptor beta chains below, sequenced in a study of CD8+CD57+ T cells in acquired aplastic anemia. The TCR beta profiling, which covered VDJ combination and CDR3 sequence, was carried out using genomic DNA as the template. TCRdb re-analysed the reads in MiXCR, keeping a single row per CDR3 protein. The sample has just over 150,000 distinct CDR3 sequences, 45% to 50% seen once. The authors sequenced patients whose flow cytometry had shown CD8+CD57+ cell expansion. Sequencing was carried out using sorted CD4+, CD8+, or CD8+CD57+ T cells (not recorded which) from PBMCs. These receptors came from a human donor with aplastic anemia.

This clonotype has at least ten counts. The V gene is TRBV24-1, the J gene TRBJ2-2, with a possible D match to TRBD2 (6 bases). Germline V gene lookup returns CDR1 KGHDR and CDR2 SFDVKD. This CDR3 is built from 13 residues. V lost 8 bases and J lost 4, with 10 bases in between. The CDR3 loop reads CATTAGGTGELFF. The CDR3 nucleotides read TGTGCCACCACAGCGGGCGGCACCGGGGAGCTGTTTTTT.

This clonotype was picked up a small number of times. V is TRBV29-1 and J is TRBJ1-2; D is uncertain. Trimming removed 0 bases at V and 5 bases at J, with 7 bases between. Germline values: CDR1 SQVTM, CDR2 ANQGSEA. This CDR3 spans 12 amino acids. The CDR3 spells CSVEEGGYGYTF. The CDR3 region has the DNA TGCAGCGTTGAAGAGGGCGGTTATGGCTACACCTTC. Looking up the rest from reference TRBV29-1 and TRBJ1-2 gives the full variable domain: SAVISQKPSRDICQRGTSLTIQCQVDSQVTMMFWYRQQPGQSLTLIATANQGSEATYESGFVIDKFPISRPNLTFSTLTVSNMSPEDSSIYLCSVEEGGYGYTFGSGTRLTVV.

A word on this clonotype: Sequence at one end of the junction differs from germline and may be a read error. This chain uses TRBV11-2 with TRBJ2-3, with D perhaps TRBD1 (5 bases). Germline CDR1 is SGHAT and CDR2 is FQNNGV. The CDR3 covers 15 residues. The CDR3 nucleotides read TGTGCCAGCAGCTTAGTTGGCCAGGGTACAGATATGCAGTATTTT. Its translation is CASSLVGQGTDMQYF. Full variable domain (missing parts from reference TRBV11-2 and TRBJ2-3): EAGVAQSPRYKIIEKRQSVAFWCNPISGHATLYWYQQILGQGPKLLIQFQNNGVVDDSQLPKDRFSAERLKGVDSTLKIQPAKLEDSAVYLCASSLVGQGTDMQYFGPGTRLTVL.

The gene calls are TRBV6-2 or TRBV6-3 and TRBJ1-5; tentative D call: TRBD1 (5 bases). V lost 0 bases to trimming and J lost 0 bases, with 15 bases between them. Germline V CDR1 and CDR2: MNHEY, SVGEGT. CDR3 length: 18 amino acids. CDR3 DNA: TGTGCCAGCAGTTACTCGATGCGGTCAGGGACTAGCAATCAGCCCCAGCATTTT. Translated, it gives CASSYSMRSGTSNQPQHF.

There are a few counts of this clonotype. The chain couples TRBV6-1 to TRBJ2-5; TRBD2 aligns across 12 bases. V shed 2 bases and J 2 bases; nucleotides not matched to a gene: 0. This CDR3 is 15 amino acids long. Germline-derived CDR1 and CDR2 are MNHNS and SASEGT. The CDR3 DNA reads as TGTGCCAGCAGTGAACTAGCGGGGGGGCAAGAGACCCAGTACTTC. This translates into CASSELAGGQETQYF.

The V call is TRBV20-1, the J call TRBJ2-3; 8 bases line up with TRBD2. This CDR3 comprises 17 residues. The V gene's germline CDR1 is DFQATT and CDR2 SNEGSKA (reference sequence). V shed 0 bases and J 6 bases; nucleotides not matched to a gene: 14. CDR3 sequence (DNA): TGCAGTGCTAGAGATAGGGCTAGCGGGCGCAACACGGATACGCAGTATTTT. As protein: CSARDRASGRNTDTQYF.

The rearrangement uses TRBV7-9 and TRBJ2-7, with 9 bases lining up with TRBD2. The CDR3 length is 14 residues. Germline V gives CDR1 SEHNR, CDR2 FQNEAQ (reference sequence). The junction had 8 bases not matched to a gene; V was cut back by 3 bases and J by 8 bases. In DNA, the CDR3 is TGTGCCAGCAGCTTTAGCGGGGGCTTGTCGAAGCAGTACTTC. Translation gives CASSFSGGLSKQYF.

This clonotype was detected a few times. The rearrangement links TRBV27 to TRBJ2-7, with 9 nucleotides matching TRBD1. CDR3 size: 16 residues. Germline assignment: CDR1 MNHEY and CDR2 SMNVEV (reference sequence). V lost 4 bases, J lost 3 bases, and 10 bases stayed unmatched. CDR3 sequence (DNA): TGTGCCAGCAGTTCGTCCCGGGACAGGGTCCTCTACGAGCAGTACTTC. Translating gives CASSSSRDRVLYEQYF.

This clonotype was seen more than once but under ten times. This chain links TRBV24-1 with TRBJ2-7, with TRBD1 matching over 8 bases. The CDR3 totals 13 residues. Unmatched junction bases numbered 4, after V lost 7 bases and J lost 3 bases. CDR1 and CDR2 (germline): KGHDR, SFDVKD. The CDR3 is CATRAGGSYEQYF. CDR3 sequence (DNA): TGTGCCACCAGGGCAGGGGGCAGCTACGAGCAGTACTTC.

Of note for this clonotype: One junction end disagrees with the germline gene, perhaps due to a read error. The V and J genes are TRBV7-8 and TRBJ1-1; D might be TRBD1 (5 bases). The germline V gene encodes CDR1 SGHVS and CDR2 FQNEAQ. This CDR3 comprises 14 residues. DNA of the CDR3: TGTGCCAGCAGCTTAGAGGCAGGGCGGACTGAAGCCTTCTTT. This codes for CASSLEAGRTEAFF.

This chain connects TRBV10-3 to TRBJ2-7, with D maybe TRBD1 (5 bases). This CDR3 region has 14 residues. The germline CDR1 and CDR2 sequences are ENHRY and SYGVKD. The V and J ends lost 2 bases and 2 bases respectively, with 10 bases between them. The CDR3 nucleotides are TGTGCCATCAGTGAGATCGCGGACACCTACGAGCAGTACTTC. This encodes CAISEIADTYEQYF.

This clonotype was counted many times. The CDR3 region has the DNA TGTGCCAGCAGTTACTCGATGGCGGCACAAGAGACCCAGTACTTC. Protein sequence: CASSYSMAAQETQYF. This chain connects TRBV6-5 to TRBJ2-5; D remains ambiguous. Trimming pared 0 bases from V and 2 bases from J, leaving 10 bases between. The CDR3 has 15 residues. CDR1 and CDR2 from the germline V gene are MNHEY and SVGAGI.

In its sample, this clonotype was seen a few times. CDR3 in amino acids: CSVSQGAKETQYF. The CDR3 DNA reads TGCAGCGTTTCGCAGGGGGCTAAAGAGACCCAGTACTTC. The chain is built from TRBV29-1 and TRBJ2-5, with TRBD1 identical over 8 bases. The CDR3 spans 13 residues. With 5 bases clipped from V and 3 bases from J, the junction kept 5 bases outside the gene matches. CDR1 and CDR2 from the germline V gene are SQVTM and ANQGSEA.

This clonotype was seen repeatedly, ten times or more. This chain uses TRBV24-1 with TRBJ2-7, with D maybe TRBD2 (6 bases). The germline V gene encodes CDR1 KGHDR and CDR2 SFDVKD. The CDR3 loop spans 15 amino acids. The germline V and J ends were trimmed by 5 bases and 0 bases, with 13 bases remaining between them. This chain's CDR3 is CATSAGTLVSYEQYF. CDR3 DNA: TGTGCCACCAGTGCCGGGACTCTCGTCTCCTACGAGCAGTACTTC.

Only a few counts were recorded for this clonotype. The CDR3 DNA reads as TGTGCCATCAGTCGGACGGATAATTCACCCCTCCACTTT. Amino acid sequence: CAISRTDNSPLHF. V and J are TRBV10-3 and TRBJ1-6; no clear D gene. V was shortened by 5 bases and J by 5 bases, with 7 bases between the two germline ends. Germline CDR1 reads ENHRY; CDR2 reads SYGVKD. The CDR3 runs to 13 residues.

The V call is TRBV27, the J call TRBJ1-1, with 9 bases aligning to TRBD1. This CDR3 is 14 amino acids long. The V gene's germline CDR1 is MNHEY and CDR2 SMNVEV (reference sequence). Trimming cost V 5 bases and J 5 bases; bases outside gene matches: 6. The CDR3 loop is CASSTGQGRTEAFF. Here the CDR3 DNA reads TGTGCCAGCAGTACGGGACAGGGAAGGACTGAAGCTTTCTTT.

There are a few counts of this clonotype. The chain has TRBV6-1 and TRBJ2-7, with D perhaps TRBD2 (5 bases). This CDR3 region has 12 residues. Trimming stripped 8 bases from V and 2 bases from J, with 10 bases between. Germline loops: CDR1 MNHNS, CDR2 SASEGT. CDR3 DNA sequence: TGTGCCAGCGGGCGGGCACCCTACGAGCAGTACTTC. Translation gives CASGRAPYEQYF.

The rearrangement links TRBV11-1 to TRBJ2-1; D could derive from TRBD1 or TRBD2 (5 bases each). The CDR3 runs 16 residues. V was trimmed by 7 bases and J by 0 bases, leaving 16 bases between them. The germline gives CDR1 SGHAT, CDR2 FQDESV (reference sequence). The CDR3 DNA reads TGTGCCAGCAAGGACCCTGAGGGGAGCTCCTACAATGAGCAGTTCTTC. Amino acid sequence: CASKDPEGSSYNEQFF.

Comments on this clonotype: The junction and the germline gene differ at one end; a read error may be behind it. The CDR3 region is CASSYGQGAYEQYF. The CDR3 bases are TGTGCCAGCAGTTACGGACAGGGGGCATACGAGCAGTACTTC. The chain links TRBV10-3 to TRBJ2-5, with TRBD1 identical over 11 bases. The last part of the DNA fits TRBJ2-7 better; the J call may be wrong. CDR1 is ENHRY, CDR2 SYGVKD, per germline. The CDR3 contains 14 residues.

The chain links TRBV14 to TRBJ2-4; the D is unclear. This CDR3 comprises 17 residues. CDR1 SGHDN and CDR2 FVKESK come from the germline V gene. Trimming pared 1 base from V and 0 bases from J, leaving 13 bases between. Here the CDR3 reads CASSQAQVGLAKNIQYF. CDR3 nucleotides: TGTGCCAGCAGCCAAGCCCAGGTGGGGTTAGCCAAAAACATTCAGTACTTC.

The V gene is TRBV7-2, the J gene TRBJ2-7; perhaps TRBD2 as D (6 bases). V lost 2 bases to trimming and J lost 6 bases, with 11 bases between them. CDR1 and CDR2 (germline): SGHTA, FQGNSA. The CDR3 totals 13 residues. The DNA for the CDR3 is TGTGCCAGCAGCTTAAGGAGGGACGGCGAGCAGTACTTC. Residues: CASSLRRDGEQYF.